Following are 11 T cell receptor beta chains from one sample sequenced in a study of blood T cell repertoires in COVID-19. The method was immunoSEQ multiplex PCR; TCRdb's version includes in-frame clones alone and lacks a portion of them. The table includes 150,000 to 200,000 clones, 80% to 85% detected once. Source material: peripheral blood. The receptors derive from an older woman with COVID-19, enrolled during active disease.

V is TRBV6-1 and J is TRBJ1-5, with D perhaps matching TRBD1 (5 bases). Germline loops: CDR1 MNHNS, CDR2 SASEGT. The CDR3 contains 17 residues. The ends were cut back, 1 base at V and 3 bases at J, with 16 bases in the middle. The CDR3 nucleotides read TGTGCCAGCAGTGAAGAGTCAGGGCAGGTTATCAATCAGCCCCAGCATTTT. The encoded protein is CASSEESGQVINQPQHF.

The CDR3 protein is CAISPVDREANYGYTF. CDR3 nucleotide sequence: TGTGCCATCAGCCCTGTTGACAGGGAGGCTAACTATGGCTACACCTTC. V and J are TRBV10-3 and TRBJ1-2, with 7 bases fitting TRBD1. Losses at the gene ends were 6 bases for V and 0 bases for J; bases not matched to a gene: 10. The germline gives CDR1 ENHRY, CDR2 SYGVKD. This CDR3 has 16 amino acids.

The chain has TRBV28 and TRBJ2-7, with D tentatively TRBD1 (5 bases). The germline CDR1 and CDR2 sequences are MDHEN and SYDVKM. CDR3 length: 13 residues. Trimming left V 2 bases short and J 8 bases short, with 13 bases between. For the CDR3, the DNA is TGTGCCAGCAGTTTAGGGGCAGGGCTGCAGCAGTACTTC. It encodes CASSLGAGLQQYF.

The V and J genes are TRBV5-1 and TRBJ2-1; 8 positions agree with TRBD2. Germline CDR1 is SGHRS and CDR2 is YFSETQ. This CDR3 is 15 amino acids long. V was clipped by 3 bases and J by 6 bases; unmatched bases: 8. This chain's CDR3 is CASSWLTSGVNEQFF. The CDR3 DNA sequence: TGCGCCAGCAGCTGGCTTACTAGCGGAGTCAATGAGCAGTTCTTC.

CDR3 protein: CASSGQKNEKLFF. The DNA for the CDR3 is TGTGCCAGCAGTGGACAGAAAAATGAAAAACTGTTTTTT. The rearrangement uses TRBV2 and TRBJ1-4; D perhaps matches TRBD1 (5 bases). The CDR3 runs 13 residues. Trimming cost V 4 bases and J 5 bases, with 8 bases left between them. Germline V gives CDR1 SNHLY, CDR2 FYNNEI. The full variable domain, its missing parts supplied by reference TRBV2 and TRBJ1-4, is EPEVTQTPSHQVTQMGQEVILRCVPISNHLYFYWYRQILGQKVEFLVSFYNNEISEKSEIFDDQFSVERPDGSNFTLKIRSTKLEDSAMYFCASSGQKNEKLFFGSGTQLSVL.

This clone was observed a handful of times. The genes are TRBV10-3 and TRBJ2-2, with D unclear. CDR1 ENHRY and CDR2 SYGVKD come from the germline V gene. Between the trimmed V and J ends, which lost 3 bases and 1 base, there was a span of 3 bases. The length of the CDR3 is 13 residues. The CDR3 sequence: CAISDLNTGELFF. For the CDR3, the DNA is TGTGCCATCAGTGACCTGAACACCGGGGAGCTGTTTTTT.

The chain employs TRBV14 and TRBJ2-1, with 15 bases lining up with TRBD2. Trimming removed 4 bases from V and 4 bases from J; junction bases left unmatched: 5. Germline V gene sequence: CDR1 SGHDN, CDR2 FVKESK. The CDR3 consists of 17 residues. This CDR3 reads CASSLTGTSGRYNEQFF. CDR3 coding DNA: TGTGCCAGCAGCCTTACCGGGACTAGCGGGAGGTACAATGAGCAGTTCTTC.

The chain joins TRBV27 to TRBJ2-1; D remains ambiguous. V shed 6 bases and J shed 6 bases, with 15 bases lying between them. The CDR3 has 14 residues. Germline loops: CDR1 MNHEY, CDR2 SMNVEV (reference sequence). For the CDR3, the DNA is TGTGCCAGCAGCCCTGCGGCCCGACGCAATGAGCAGTTCTTC. It codes for CASSPAARRNEQFF.

This clone was recorded only once. The rearrangement joins TRBV6-2 or TRBV6-3 to TRBJ2-5, with 9 bases that match TRBD1. Germline lookup yields CDR1 MNHEY and CDR2 SVGEGT. Losses at the gene ends were 5 bases for V and 5 bases for J; bases not matched to a gene: 9. The CDR3 contains 15 residues. The CDR3 region has the DNA TGTGCCAGCAGTCCCAACAGGGGGCTGTGGGAGACCCAGTACTTC. Translated, it gives CASSPNRGLWETQYF.

The chain couples TRBV14 to TRBJ2-1; 8 positions match TRBD1. With 4 bases clipped from V and 12 bases from J, the junction kept 14 bases outside the gene matches. Per the germline V gene, CDR1 is SGHDN and CDR2 is FVKESK. There are 15 residues in the CDR3. DNA for the CDR3: TGTGCCAGCAGCCCCAGACAGGGGCTCGGGTCAGGGCAGTTCTTC. The encoded protein is CASSPRQGLGSGQFF. The entire variable domain, with the rest obtained from reference TRBV14 and TRBJ2-1, is as follows: EAGVTQFPSHSVIEKGQTVTLRCDPISGHDNLYWYRRVMGKEIKFLLHFVKESKQDESGMPNNRFLAERTGGTYSTLKVQPAELEDSGVYFCASSPRQGLGSGQFFGPGTRLTVL.

The V call is TRBV18, the J call TRBJ1-6; tentative D call: TRBD1 (5 bases). Trimming took 5 bases from V and 10 from J, leaving 21 bases between them. This CDR3 is 16 amino acids long. Germline loops: CDR1 KGHSH, CDR2 LQKENI. The CDR3 protein is CASSKTGAGTGSPLHF. The DNA of the CDR3 is TGTGCCAGCTCAAAAACTGGGGCAGGAACAGGATCACCCCTCCACTTT.